Following are 30 T cell receptor beta chains from one sample sequenced in a study of Ad26.COV2.S vaccination and SARS-CoV-2 variants. The sample's treatment: some 20 received Ad26.COV2.S at low or high dose, single or two shots; about five received placebo; per-sample allocation not given. Sampling took place 63 days after the first vaccine or placebo injection. Only in-frame clones appear in the TCRdb table, and some are missing; sequencing was by immunoSEQ multiplex PCR. Among hundreds of thousands of clones listed, 65% to 90% were seen once. Sequencing was performed on peripheral blood, taken in a trial of Ad26.COV2.S vaccine versus placebo. The receptors shown here come from a person between 18 and 65 years old who received the Ad26.COV2.S COVID-19 vaccine or a placebo.

The V call is TRBV28, the J call TRBJ1-1; no firm D call. The CDR3 totals 13 residues. Germline V CDR1 and CDR2: MDHEN, SYDVKM. V gave up 7 bases and J gave up 6 bases, with 15 bases separating them. CDR3 in amino acids: CASIGPMSPEAFF. CDR3 DNA: TGTGCCAGCATTGGCCCCATGAGCCCTGAAGCTTTCTTT.

The gene calls are TRBV5-6 and TRBJ2-3, with 8 bases that match TRBD1. This CDR3 has 15 residues. V lost 4 bases, J lost 0 bases, and 4 bases stayed unmatched. CDR1 and CDR2 (germline): SGHDT, YYEEEE. CDR3 sequence reads: CASSRTGGSTDTQYF. The CDR3 bases are TGTGCCAGCAGCAGAACAGGGGGTAGCACAGATACGCAGTATTTT.

The J gene is TRBJ2-7, the V gene TRBV6-5; the match to TRBD2 covers 9 bases. CDR1 and CDR2 from the germline V gene are MNHEY and SVGAGI. The V and J ends lost 6 bases and 0 bases, in that order; junction bases with no gene match: 6. CDR3 length: 15 residues. The CDR3 reads CASSVTSGTSYEQYF. CDR3 bases: TGTGCCAGCAGCGTGACTAGCGGCACCTCCTACGAGCAGTACTTC.

DNA of the CDR3: TGTGCCAGCAGTCCACTCCCCACTAGTGCGCCCTCCACAGATACGCAGTATTTT. It specifies CASSPLPTSAPSTDTQYF. V gene TRBV28 combines with J gene TRBJ2-3; weak D call: TRBD2 (5 bases). CDR1 and CDR2 (germline): MDHEN, SYDVKM. V was shortened by 5 bases and J by 2 bases, with 23 bases between the two germline ends. This CDR3 region has 18 residues.

The chain employs TRBV6-2 or TRBV6-3 and TRBJ2-1, with no clear D. CDR3 size: 13 residues. The germline V gene encodes CDR1 MNHEY and CDR2 SVGEGT. The germline V and J ends were trimmed by 6 bases and 10 bases, with 16 bases remaining between them. The CDR3 here is CASSRPPPEEQFF. CDR3 DNA sequence: TGTGCCAGCAGCCGACCCCCTCCTGAGGAGCAGTTCTTC.

The V and J genes are TRBV7-2 and TRBJ2-5; TRBD2 is a possible D gene (6 bases). Trimming left V 3 bases short and J 5 bases short, with 16 bases between. Germline V CDR1 and CDR2: SGHTA, FQGNSA. The CDR3 has 15 residues. DNA of the CDR3: TGTGCCAGCAGCTTGACCGGGCGGGCGGGGGAGACCCAGTACTTC. Its protein is CASSLTGRAGETQYF.

The chain employs TRBV7-2 and TRBJ2-7; possibly TRBD2 for D (6 bases). The CDR3 covers 15 residues. Germline V gene lookup returns CDR1 SGHTA and CDR2 FQGNSA. V lost 4 bases, J lost 2 bases, and 15 bases lay in between. Here the CDR3 reads CASSSGASEAYEQYF. The CDR3 coding sequence is TGTGCCAGCAGCTCTGGGGCTAGCGAAGCCTACGAGCAGTACTTC.

This chain joins TRBV19 and TRBJ1-2; no clear D gene. Trimming removed 2 bases from V and 2 bases from J, with 3 bases in between. Germline V lookup: CDR1 LNHDA, CDR2 SQIVND (reference sequence). The CDR3 sequence is 12 residues long. In DNA, the CDR3 is TGTGCCAGTAGTATACAGAACTATGGCTACACCTTC. It encodes CASSIQNYGYTF.

The rearrangement links TRBV19 to TRBJ2-7, with D unclear. Germline CDR1 LNHDA, CDR2 SQIVND (reference sequence). V shed 3 bases and J shed 0 bases, with 15 bases lying between them. The CDR3 totals 16 residues. The CDR3 is CASSITAFSSSYEQYF. Here the CDR3 DNA reads TGTGCCAGTAGTATCACAGCGTTCTCCAGCTCCTACGAGCAGTACTTC.

V is TRBV7-9 and J is TRBJ2-7; D remains unclear. V dropped 0 bases and J dropped 3 bases, with 9 bases sitting between them. CDR3 length: 14 residues. CDR1 is SEHNR and CDR2 is FQNEAQ in the germline V gene (reference sequence). The CDR3 spells CASSLAGLGYEQYF. The CDR3 coding sequence is TGTGCCAGCAGCTTAGCGGGCTTGGGCTACGAGCAGTACTTC.

This clone appeared a few times. The V gene is TRBV10-1, the J gene TRBJ1-5; D is uncertain. Trimming cost V 8 bases and J 2 bases, with 16 bases left between them. Germline V lookup: CDR1 WNHNN, CDR2 SYGVQD (reference sequence). CDR3 length: 15 amino acids. CDR3 sequence: CASSSGLRGNQPQHF. CDR3 coding DNA: TGCGCCAGCTCCTCGGGGTTGCGGGGCAATCAGCCCCAGCATTTT.

By share, this clone ranks as medium-sized (0.01 to 0.1%). The chain uses TRBV19 and TRBJ1-1; 10 bases agree with TRBD1. Trimming removed 1 base from V and 6 bases from J; junction bases left unmatched: 5. CDR1 and CDR2 (germline): LNHDA, SQIVND (reference sequence). The CDR3 has 15 amino acids. This chain's CDR3 is CASSIVGTGVPEAFF. DNA of the CDR3: TGTGCCAGTAGTATAGTAGGGACAGGGGTACCTGAAGCTTTCTTT. Complete variable domain (other parts from reference TRBV19 and TRBJ1-1): DGGITQSPKYLFRKEGQNVTLSCEQNLNHDAMYWYRQDPGQGLRLIYYSQIVNDFQKGDIAEGYSVSREKKESFPLTVTSAQKNPTAFYLCASSIVGTGVPEAFFGQGTRLTVV.

This rearrangement joins TRBV5-6 to TRBJ1-2; D ambiguous. The CDR3 contains 15 residues. The germline V and J ends were trimmed by 0 bases and 6 bases, with 15 bases remaining between them. Looked up from germline, CDR1 is SGHDT and CDR2 is YYEEEE. The CDR3 spells CASSLALLGSDGYTF. In DNA form, the CDR3 reads TGTGCCAGCAGCTTGGCCTTATTGGGGTCGGATGGCTACACCTTC.

V is TRBV13 and J is TRBJ1-2; 9 nucleotides agree with TRBD1. V dropped 4 bases and J dropped 5; count of bases not matched to a gene: 8. CDR1 PRHDT and CDR2 FYEKMQ come from the germline V gene (reference sequence). The CDR3 is 15 amino acids. CDR3: CASSSWTGAEYGYTF. The CDR3, as DNA: TGTGCCAGCAGCTCATGGACAGGGGCTGAATATGGCTACACCTTC.

This clone has just a few counts. Other DNA sequences in the sample encode the same CDR3. The CDR3 reads CATRLAGDNEQFF. The CDR3, as DNA: TGTGCCACCAGACTAGCGGGGGACAATGAGCAGTTCTTC. The chain joins TRBV24-1 to TRBJ2-1; 11 bases map to TRBD2. The length of the CDR3 is 13 residues. Germline V gene lookup returns CDR1 KGHDR and CDR2 SFDVKD. With 7 bases clipped from V and 5 bases from J, the junction kept 0 bases outside the gene matches.

The count of this clone is one. The chain has TRBV28 and TRBJ2-3; the match to TRBD2 covers 8 bases. Per germline, CDR1 MDHEN and CDR2 SYDVKM. This CDR3 spans 18 amino acids. J was trimmed by 2 bases and V by 4 bases; bases with no gene match: 14. The CDR3 here is CASSSPGLGAKNTDTQYF. In DNA form, the CDR3 reads TGTGCCAGCAGTTCACCGGGACTAGGGGCTAAAAACACAGATACGCAGTATTTT.

The rearrangement joins TRBV14 to TRBJ1-2; D possibly corresponds to TRBD1 (6 bases). The CDR3 spans 17 residues. CDR1 SGHDN and CDR2 FVKESK come from the germline V gene. Trimming took off 6 bases at V and 2 bases at J, with 22 bases between the two ends. The CDR3 is CASRQRERQVANYGYTF. In DNA, the CDR3 is TGTGCCAGCAGGCAAAGGGAAAGACAGGTGGCGAACTATGGCTACACCTTC.

This chain links TRBV5-1 with TRBJ2-5; D call uncertain. The length of the CDR3 is 12 residues. Trimming removed 2 bases at V and 1 base at J, with 3 bases between. Looked up from germline, CDR1 is SGHRS and CDR2 is YFSETQ. This CDR3 is CASSFVQETQYF. The CDR3 region has the DNA TGCGCCAGCAGCTTTGTCCAAGAGACCCAGTACTTC.

This clone has just one count. V is TRBV5-4 and J is TRBJ2-7; D is ambiguous. The germline V gene has CDR1 SGHNT and CDR2 YYREEE (reference sequence). This CDR3 region has 16 residues. V dropped 0 bases and J dropped 1 base, with 14 bases sitting between them. The CDR3 loop reads CASSLAMGYRSYEQYF. DNA for the CDR3: TGTGCCAGCAGCTTGGCTATGGGGTATCGATCCTACGAGCAGTACTTC.

The chain is built from TRBV7-9 and TRBJ2-5, with a tentative D call TRBD1 (5 bases). CDR1 is SEHNR and CDR2 is FQNEAQ in the germline V gene (reference sequence). The CDR3 covers 13 residues. Trimming took off 1 base at V and 4 bases at J, with 7 bases between the two ends. CDR3 sequence (DNA): TGTGCCAGCAGCTTAGGGGGCGGAGAGACCCAGTACTTC. This sequence encodes CASSLGGGETQYF.

The chain is built from TRBV18 and TRBJ2-3; TRBD1 matches 7 bases. The CDR3 runs to 16 residues. The germline CDR1 and CDR2 sequences are KGHSH and LQKENI. The V segment lost 0 bases and the J segment 2 bases; nucleotides outside the gene matches: 5. The DNA of the CDR3 is TGTGCCAGCTCACCACCAACAGGGGCCTCCACAGATACGCAGTATTTT. It codes for CASSPPTGASTDTQYF.

The chain is built from TRBV19 and TRBJ1-5; 9 nucleotides line up with TRBD1. Germline assignment: CDR1 LNHDA and CDR2 SQIVND (reference sequence). J lost 7 bases, V lost 4 bases, and 8 bases had no gene match. This CDR3 region has 15 residues. This CDR3 is CASSKETGGGQPQHF. The CDR3 DNA reads as TGTGCCAGTAGTAAAGAGACAGGGGGAGGACAGCCCCAGCATTTT. The variable domain in full, completed from reference TRBV19 and TRBJ1-5, reads DGGITQSPKYLFRKEGQNVTLSCEQNLNHDAMYWYRQDPGQGLRLIYYSQIVNDFQKGDIAEGYSVSREKKESFPLTVTSAQKNPTAFYLCASSKETGGGQPQHFGDGTRLSIL.

CDR3 sequence: CASSAGRTDYGYTF. The CDR3 coding sequence is TGTGCCAGCAGTGCGGGCAGAACCGACTATGGCTACACCTTC. The chain employs TRBV2 and TRBJ1-2; D gene uncertain. Germline assignment: CDR1 SNHLY and CDR2 FYNNEI. The CDR3 runs to 14 residues. Trimming removed 4 bases from V and 3 bases from J, with 12 bases in between.

This clone was seen a single time. The chain has TRBV7-8 and TRBJ1-5, with a possible D match to TRBD1 (6 bases). Trimming removed 0 bases at V and 4 bases at J, with 13 bases between. CDR3 size: 16 residues. Germline V gives CDR1 SGHVS, CDR2 FQNEAQ. This chain's CDR3 is CASSLAWTAKNQPQHF. The CDR3 nucleotides read TGTGCCAGCAGCTTAGCATGGACAGCTAAGAATCAGCCCCAGCATTTT.

The chain joins TRBV6-2 or TRBV6-3 to TRBJ1-6; 11 bases match TRBD1. Germline V gene data show CDR1 as MNHEY and CDR2 as SVGEGT. The V segment lost 0 bases and the J segment 9 bases; nucleotides outside the gene matches: 7. This CDR3 contains 17 residues. The CDR3 bases are TGTGCCAGCAGTTACTCGAAGTCGGACAGGGGGCGTTCACCCCTCCACTTT. This codes for CASSYSKSDRGRSPLHF.

The chain combines TRBV2 with TRBJ2-7; no clear D. This CDR3 has 12 residues. Trimming stripped 7 bases from V and 1 base from J, with 8 bases between. The germline V gene has CDR1 SNHLY and CDR2 FYNNEI. CDR3 region: CASKADSYEQYF. CDR3 nucleotides: TGTGCCAGCAAGGCGGATTCCTACGAGCAGTACTTC.

This clone is a singleton in its sample. This sequence joins TRBV27 and TRBJ2-7; no reliable D call. The CDR3 is 13 amino acids. Germline CDR1 MNHEY, CDR2 SMNVEV (reference sequence). V lost 3 bases and J lost 4, with 10 bases in between. CDR3 region: CASSFETGYEQYF. The CDR3 nucleotides read TGTGCCAGCAGTTTCGAAACCGGTTACGAGCAGTACTTC.

As DNA, the CDR3 is TGTGCCAGCAGCTTCTCTCCACTAGCGGGAGGCTTCCAGTTCTTC. This translates into CASSFSPLAGGFQFF. This chain joins TRBV7-9 and TRBJ2-1, with TRBD2 matching over 12 bases. Germline V gene data show CDR1 as SEHNR and CDR2 as FQNEAQ (reference sequence). This CDR3 is built from 15 residues. The V gene end was trimmed by 3 bases and the J gene end by 13 bases; junction bases not matched to a gene: 10.

This sequence joins TRBV2 and TRBJ2-5, with a weak D call TRBD1 (6 bases). V was pared by 6 bases and J by 2 bases, with 10 bases between. The CDR3 runs 13 residues. Germline V gene data show CDR1 as SNHLY and CDR2 as FYNNEI. The DNA for the CDR3 is TGTGCCAGCAGAAGGGGGACACAAGAGACCCAGTACTTC. This gives the protein CASRRGTQETQYF.

This chain connects TRBV19 to TRBJ2-5; 7 bases line up with TRBD2. V lost 3 bases, J lost 4 bases, and 8 bases stayed unmatched. Germline V gene data show CDR1 as LNHDA and CDR2 as SQIVND (reference sequence). The CDR3 is 15 amino acids. The DNA for the CDR3 is TGTGCCAGTAGTATGAGCGGGACCCCCGTAGAGACCCAGTACTTC. Its translation is CASSMSGTPVETQYF.